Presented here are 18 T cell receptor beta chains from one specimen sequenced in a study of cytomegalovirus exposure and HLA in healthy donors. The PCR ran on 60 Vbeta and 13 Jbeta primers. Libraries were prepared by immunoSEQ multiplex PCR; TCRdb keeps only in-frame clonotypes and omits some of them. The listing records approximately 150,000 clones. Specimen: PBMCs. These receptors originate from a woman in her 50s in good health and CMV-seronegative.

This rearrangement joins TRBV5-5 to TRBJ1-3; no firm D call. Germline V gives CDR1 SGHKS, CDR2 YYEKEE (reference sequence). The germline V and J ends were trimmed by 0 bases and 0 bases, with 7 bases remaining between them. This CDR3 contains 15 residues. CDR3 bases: TGTGCCAGCAGCTTGGAACAGAACTCTGGAAACACCATATATTTT. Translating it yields CASSLEQNSGNTIYF.

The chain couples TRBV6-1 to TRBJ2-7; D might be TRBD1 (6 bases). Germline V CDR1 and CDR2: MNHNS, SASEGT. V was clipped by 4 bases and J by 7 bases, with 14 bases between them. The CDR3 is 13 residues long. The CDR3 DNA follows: TGTGCCAGCAGTGTGAACAGGGAAGGAGAGCAGTACTTC. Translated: CASSVNREGEQYF.

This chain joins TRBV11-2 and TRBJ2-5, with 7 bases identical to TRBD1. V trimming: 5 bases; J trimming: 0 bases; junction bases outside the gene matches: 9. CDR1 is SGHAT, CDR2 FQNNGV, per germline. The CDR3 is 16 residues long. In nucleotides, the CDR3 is TGTGCCAGCAGCCCTCTGGGACAGCCGTACCAAGAGACCCAGTACTTC. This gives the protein CASSPLGQPYQETQYF.

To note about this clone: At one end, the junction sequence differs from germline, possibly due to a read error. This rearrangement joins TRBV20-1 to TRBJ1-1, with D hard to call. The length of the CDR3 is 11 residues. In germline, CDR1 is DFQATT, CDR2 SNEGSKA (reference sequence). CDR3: CSARDPPTSLF. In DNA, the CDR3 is TGCAGTGCTAGAGATCCCCCCACAAGTCTGTTT.

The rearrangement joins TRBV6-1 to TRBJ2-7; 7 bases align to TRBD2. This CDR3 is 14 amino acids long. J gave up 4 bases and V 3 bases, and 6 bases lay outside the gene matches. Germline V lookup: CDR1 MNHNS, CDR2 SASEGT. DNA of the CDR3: TGTGCCAGCAGTGATTTACGGGAGGTTTACGAGCAGTACTTC. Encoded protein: CASSDLREVYEQYF.

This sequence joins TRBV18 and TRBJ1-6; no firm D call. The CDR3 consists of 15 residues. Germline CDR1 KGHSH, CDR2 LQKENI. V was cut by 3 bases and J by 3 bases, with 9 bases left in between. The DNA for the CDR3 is TGTGCCAGCTCACCCTCAGACAACTATAATTCACCCCTCCACTTT. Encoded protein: CASSPSDNYNSPLHF.

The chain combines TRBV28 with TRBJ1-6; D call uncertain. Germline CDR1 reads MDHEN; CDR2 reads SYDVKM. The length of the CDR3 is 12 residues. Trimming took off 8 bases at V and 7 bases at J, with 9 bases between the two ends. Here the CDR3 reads CASRVGNSPLHF. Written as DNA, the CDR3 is TGTGCCAGCCGGGTCGGGAATTCACCCCTCCACTTT.

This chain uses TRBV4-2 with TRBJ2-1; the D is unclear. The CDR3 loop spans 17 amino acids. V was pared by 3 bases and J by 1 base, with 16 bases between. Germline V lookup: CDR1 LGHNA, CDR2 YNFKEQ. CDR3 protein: CASSHHQSGSSYNEQFF. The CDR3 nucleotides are TGTGCCAGCAGCCACCACCAGTCAGGTTCTTCCTACAATGAGCAGTTCTTC.

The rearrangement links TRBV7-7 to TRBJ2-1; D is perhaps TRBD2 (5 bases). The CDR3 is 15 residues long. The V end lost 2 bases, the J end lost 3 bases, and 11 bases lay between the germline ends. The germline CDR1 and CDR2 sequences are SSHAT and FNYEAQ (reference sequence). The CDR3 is CASSLSGAVYNEQFF. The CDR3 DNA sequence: TGTGCCAGCAGCTTAAGCGGAGCGGTCTACAATGAGCAGTTCTTC.

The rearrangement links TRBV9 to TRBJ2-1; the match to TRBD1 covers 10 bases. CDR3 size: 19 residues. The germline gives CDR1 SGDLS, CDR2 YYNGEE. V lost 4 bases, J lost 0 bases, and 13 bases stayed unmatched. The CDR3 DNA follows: TGTGCCAGCAGCCGGCGGGACAGGGGACTCCAAAGCTCCTACAATGAGCAGTTCTTC. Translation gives CASSRRDRGLQSSYNEQFF. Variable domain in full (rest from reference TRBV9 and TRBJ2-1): DSGVTQTPKHLITATGQRVTLRCSPRSGDLSVYWYQQSLDQGLQFLIQYYNGEERAKGNILERFSAQQFPDLHSELNLSSLELGDSALYFCASSRRDRGLQSSYNEQFFGPGTRLTVL.

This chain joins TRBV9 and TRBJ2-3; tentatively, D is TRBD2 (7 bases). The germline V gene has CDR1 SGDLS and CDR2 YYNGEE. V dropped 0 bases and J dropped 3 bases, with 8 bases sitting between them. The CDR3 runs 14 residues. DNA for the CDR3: TGTGCCAGCAGCGTAGAGGGGGGGACAGATACGCAGTATTTT. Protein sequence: CASSVEGGTDTQYF. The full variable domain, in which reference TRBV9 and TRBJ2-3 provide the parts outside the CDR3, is DSGVTQTPKHLITATGQRVTLRCSPRSGDLSVYWYQQSLDQGLQFLIQYYNGEERAKGNILERFSAQQFPDLHSELNLSSLELGDSALYFCASSVEGGTDTQYFGPGTRLTVL.

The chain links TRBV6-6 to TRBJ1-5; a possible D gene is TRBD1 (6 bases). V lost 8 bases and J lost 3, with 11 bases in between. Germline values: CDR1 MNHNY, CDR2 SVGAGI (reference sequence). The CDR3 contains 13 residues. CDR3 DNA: TGTGCCAGCTCTCGGGACAACAATCAGCCCCAGCATTTT. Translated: CASSRDNNQPQHF.

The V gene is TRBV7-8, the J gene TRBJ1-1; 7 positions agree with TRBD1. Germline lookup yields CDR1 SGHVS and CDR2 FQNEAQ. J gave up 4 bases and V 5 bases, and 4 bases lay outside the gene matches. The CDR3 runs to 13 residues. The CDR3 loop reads CASSRDRVTEAFF. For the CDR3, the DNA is TGTGCCAGCAGCCGAGACAGGGTCACTGAAGCTTTCTTT.

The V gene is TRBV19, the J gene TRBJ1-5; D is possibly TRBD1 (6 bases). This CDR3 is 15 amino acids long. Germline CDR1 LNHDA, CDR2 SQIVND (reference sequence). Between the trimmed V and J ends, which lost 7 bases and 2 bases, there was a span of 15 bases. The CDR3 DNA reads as TGTGCCAGTAAAACTTGGGGGGGCGGCAATCAGCCCCAGCATTTT. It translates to CASKTWGGGNQPQHF. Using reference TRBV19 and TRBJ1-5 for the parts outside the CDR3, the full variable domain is DGGITQSPKYLFRKEGQNVTLSCEQNLNHDAMYWYRQDPGQGLRLIYYSQIVNDFQKGDIAEGYSVSREKKESFPLTVTSAQKNPTAFYLCASKTWGGGNQPQHFGDGTRLSIL.

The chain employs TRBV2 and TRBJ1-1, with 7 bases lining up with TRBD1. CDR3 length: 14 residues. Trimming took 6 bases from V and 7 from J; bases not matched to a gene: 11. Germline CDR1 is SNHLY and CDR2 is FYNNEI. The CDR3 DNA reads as TGTGCCAGCAGCGCTCAGGGGGTCGGCAGTGAAGCTTTCTTT. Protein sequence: CASSAQGVGSEAFF.

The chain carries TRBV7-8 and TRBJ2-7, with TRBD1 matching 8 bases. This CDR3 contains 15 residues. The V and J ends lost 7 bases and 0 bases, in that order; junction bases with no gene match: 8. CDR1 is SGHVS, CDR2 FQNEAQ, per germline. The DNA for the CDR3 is TGTGCCAGCACCAGGACAGGGCCTAGCTCCTACGAGCAGTACTTC. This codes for CASTRTGPSSYEQYF.

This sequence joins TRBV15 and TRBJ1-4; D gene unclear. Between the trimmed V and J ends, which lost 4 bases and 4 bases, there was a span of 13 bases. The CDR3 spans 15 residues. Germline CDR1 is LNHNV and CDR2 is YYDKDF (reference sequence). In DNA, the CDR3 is TGTGCCACCAGCACTGAGGGAGTCCTTAATGAAAAACTGTTTTTT. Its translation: CATSTEGVLNEKLFF.

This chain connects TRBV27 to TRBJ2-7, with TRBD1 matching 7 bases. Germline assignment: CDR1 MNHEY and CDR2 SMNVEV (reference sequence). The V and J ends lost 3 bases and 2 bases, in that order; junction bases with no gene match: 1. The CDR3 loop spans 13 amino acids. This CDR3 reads CASSFQGAYEQYF. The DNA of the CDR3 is TGTGCCAGCAGTTTTCAGGGGGCCTACGAGCAGTACTTC.